This is a list of T cell receptor beta chains from one sample in a study of regulatory T cells in long-lasting Graves disease. TCRdb independently ran MiXCR on the multiplex PCR reads; one entry per CDR3 protein. The table shows 600,000 to 800,000 distinct CDR3 sequences, with 25% to 35% occurring only once. The sequences come from peripheral blood mononuclear cells (PBMCs), collected when the disease was refractory, from a patient treated with antithyroid drugs. The receptor source for this set is a female donor with Graves disease. The CDR3 runs from the conserved cysteine through the conserved F or W. D genes are given only for firm matches. The listing skips clone size in some rows; elsewhere it reads once, few, many or a size class.

d_call j_call v_call clone_size cdr3_nt cdr3_aa
- TRBJ1-1 TRBV28 many TGTGCCAGCAGTTCCTGGGGGGCCGGAGGCACTGAAGCTTTCTTT CASSSWGAGGTEAFF
TRBD1 TRBJ1-2 TRBV29-1 few TGCAGCGTTGTAGGAACCGGGACAGGGTTGCGCTACACCTTC CSVVGTGTGLRYTF
- TRBJ1-1 TRBV15 many TGTGCCACCAGCAGAGATATGGCTGCAACTTTCTTT CATSRDMAATFF
TRBD1 TRBJ1-4 TRBV29-1 few TGCAGCGTTGTAACAGGGGGGGGGAAACTGTTTTTT CSVVTGGGKLFF
TRBD1 TRBJ2-5 TRBV5-1 - TGCGCCAGCAGCCACGCCGGGACAGGGAAAGAGACCCAGTACTTC CASSHAGTGKETQYF
- TRBJ2-7 TRBV19 once TGTGCCAGTAGTATAACGGGGCTTTCCTACGAGCAGTACTTC CASSITGLSYEQYF
- TRBJ2-7 TRBV6-5 - TGTGCCAGCAGTTACGATGATAGAACCTACGAGCAGTACTTC CASSYDDRTYEQYF
- TRBJ1-2 TRBV28 many TGTGCCAGCAGTTTGATCGGGAATGGCTACACCTTC CASSLIGNGYTF
- TRBJ1-5 TRBV7-8 - TGTGCCAGCAGCTTGGGGGACGATCAGCCCCAGCATTTT CASSLGDDQPQHF
TRBD1 TRBJ1-1 TRBV28 - TGTGCCAGCAGTTTATTGGCAGGGGGCAGGAACACTGAAGCTTTCTTT CASSLLAGGRNTEAFF
- TRBJ2-5 TRBV20-1 many TGCAGTGCAGGCAGTGTTAAGACCCAGTACTTC CSAGSVKTQYF
TRBD1 TRBJ1-1 TRBV9 - TGTGCCAGCAGCGCCCGACAGGGACAAGCTTTCTTT CASSARQGQAFF
- TRBJ2-5 TRBV9 - TGTGCCAGCAGCGTAGACTGGTGGTACCAAGAGACCCAGTACTTC CASSVDWWYQETQYF
TRBD1 TRBJ2-1 TRBV2 - TGTGCCAGCAGTGAAGACGGGACAGGGCGGCAGTTCTTC CASSEDGTGRQFF
- TRBJ2-1 TRBV7-9 - TGTGCCAGCAGTCCCGACAGGAGGGCCAACAATGAGCAGTTCTTC CASSPDRRANNEQFF
TRBD2 TRBJ2-5 TRBV19 - TGTGCCAGTAGTGCAAGCGGGAGGGCCAGAGAGACCCAGTACTTC CASSASGRARETQYF
- TRBJ1-1 TRBV19 - TGTGCCAGTAGTATGGGTAAAGGGAACACTGAAGCTTTCTTT CASSMGKGNTEAFF
- TRBJ2-1 TRBV19 few TGTGCCAGTAAGGCGTACACTGAGCAGTTCTTC CASKAYTEQFF
TRBD2 TRBJ2-7 TRBV11-3 - TGTGCCAGCAGCCCTACTAGCGGGAGGGCCTCTAGGGAGCAGTACTTC CASSPTSGRASREQYF
TRBD1 TRBJ1-6 TRBV27 - TGTGCCAGCAGTCCCCGGGACAGGGGGCCCAATTCACCCCTCCACTTT CASSPRDRGPNSPLHF
- TRBJ1-1 TRBV27 - TGTGCCAGCAGTTTACTTGTGGCGGGAGGGAACACTGAAGCTTTCTTT CASSLLVAGGNTEAFF
- TRBJ1-2 TRBV5-5 - TGTGCCAGCAGCCTCCCACAACAGGGAAGTGGTGGCTACACCTTC CASSLPQQGSGGYTF
TRBD2 TRBJ2-4 TRBV20-1 few TGCAGTGCCCCAACGGGGGGGGTAAACATTCAGTACTTC CSAPTGGVNIQYF
TRBD1 TRBJ1-2 TRBV28 - TGTGCCAGCAGTTTTTGTGGGACAGGGTCTAACTATGGCTACACCTTC CASSFCGTGSNYGYTF
- TRBJ1-4 TRBV2 many TGTGCCAGCAACGGACATCTCGGTGAAAAACTGTTTTTT CASNGHLGEKLFF
- TRBJ1-5 TRBV10-1 few TGCGCCAGCAGTGAAAGGATAAGTAGGCGATCCCTGAATCAGCCCCAGCATTTT CASSERISRRSLNQPQHF
- TRBJ1-5 TRBV5-1 many TGCGCCAGCAGCTTGGAGCCGGGGGATCAGCCCCAGCATTTT CASSLEPGDQPQHF
- TRBJ1-5 TRBV7-6 - TGTGCCAGCAGCTACTTACAGGGAACGGGTCAGCCCCAGCATTTT CASSYLQGTGQPQHF
TRBD2 TRBJ2-5 TRBV27 few TGTGCCAGCAGTTATGGGACTAGCGGGAAACAAGAGACCCAGTACTTC CASSYGTSGKQETQYF
TRBD1 TRBJ2-4 TRBV5-6 - TGTGCCAGCCTCGGACAGGGTGGAAACATTCAGTACTTC CASLGQGGNIQYF
- TRBJ2-1 TRBV9 - TGTGCCAGCAGCGTAGAGGGGGAGAGCGGGACAGCCCGCAATAATGAGCAGTTCTTC CASSVEGESGTARNNEQFF
TRBD2 TRBJ2-7 TRBV28 few TGTGCCAGCAGCTTAGCGACTAGCGGGAGGGAGTACTTC CASSLATSGREYF
TRBD1 TRBJ1-1 TRBV12-3/TRBV12-4 - TGTGCCAGCAGTTTAGTCGGGCAGGGGGCCGGCACTGAAGCTTTCTTT CASSLVGQGAGTEAFF